The TCR beta chain described here comes from a study of blood T cell repertoires in COVID-19. Overall study: Whether acute or convalescent, the COVID-19 samples came from the United States, Italy and Spain. PBMCs, B-cell-depleted T cells, or T cells were the source of the cDNA or gDNA that made up the material.

Patients from Seattle were sampled longitudinally, starting during active infection. In the authors' methods: Reference gene primer amplification in the assay estimated nucleated cell counts. Method: immunoSEQ multiplex PCR; TCRdb's copy keeps in-frame clones and lacks some. The DNA gave D and trimming, while V, J and clone size come from that table. The table has 150,000 or so clones, roughly 86% seen once; the top ten hold around 0.5%. The CDR3 is 15 amino acids. Germline CDR1 is SGHTA and CDR2 is FQGNSA. V lost 3 bases, J lost 9 bases, and 11 bases stayed unmatched. The chain uses TRBV7-2 and TRBJ2-1, with 7 positions matching TRBD1. The sample taken for sequencing was peripheral blood. This clonotype was sampled from a man aged 55-75 years with COVID-19, enrolled during active disease. The CDR3 here is CASSFASTGAVEQFF. The CDR3 DNA follows: TGTGCCAGCAGCTTCGCCTCAACAGGGGCGGTTGAGCAGTTCTTC. The full variable domain, rest sourced from reference TRBV7-2 and TRBJ2-1, is GAGVSQSPSNKVTEKGKDVELRCDPISGHTALYWYRQSLGQGLEFLIYFQGNSAPDKSGLPSDRFSAERTGGSVSTLTIQRTQQEDSAVYLCASSFASTGAVEQFFGPGTRLTVL.